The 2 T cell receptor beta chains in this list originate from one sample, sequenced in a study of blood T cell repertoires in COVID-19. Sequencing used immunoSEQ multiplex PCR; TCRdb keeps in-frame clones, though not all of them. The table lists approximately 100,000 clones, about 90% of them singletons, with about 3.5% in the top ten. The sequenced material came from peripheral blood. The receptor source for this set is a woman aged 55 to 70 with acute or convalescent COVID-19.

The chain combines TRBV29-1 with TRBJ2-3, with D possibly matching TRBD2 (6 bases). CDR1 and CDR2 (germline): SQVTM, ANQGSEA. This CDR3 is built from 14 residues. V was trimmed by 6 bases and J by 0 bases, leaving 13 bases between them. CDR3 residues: CSVGGGLSTDTQYF. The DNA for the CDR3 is TGCAGCGTCGGGGGAGGACTCAGCACAGATACGCAGTATTTT.

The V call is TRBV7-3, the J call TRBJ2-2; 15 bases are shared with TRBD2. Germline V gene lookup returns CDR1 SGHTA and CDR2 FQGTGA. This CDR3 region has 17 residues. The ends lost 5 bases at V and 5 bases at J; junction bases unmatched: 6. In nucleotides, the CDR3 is TGTGCCAGCAGCCGCGGGACTAGCGGGAGGCGGACCGGGGAGCTGTTTTTT. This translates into CASSRGTSGRRTGELFF.